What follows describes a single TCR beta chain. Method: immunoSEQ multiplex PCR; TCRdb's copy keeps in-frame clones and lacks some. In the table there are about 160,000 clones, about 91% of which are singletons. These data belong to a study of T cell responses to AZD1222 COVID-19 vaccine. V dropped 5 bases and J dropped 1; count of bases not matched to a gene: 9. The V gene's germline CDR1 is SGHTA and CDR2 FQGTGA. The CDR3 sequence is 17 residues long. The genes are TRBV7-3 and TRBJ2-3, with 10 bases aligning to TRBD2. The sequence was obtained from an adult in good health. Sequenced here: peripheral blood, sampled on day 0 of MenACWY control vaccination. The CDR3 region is CASSIPTLAGGTDTQYF. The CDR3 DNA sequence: TGTGCCAGCAGCATCCCCACCCTAGCGGGAGGCACAGATACGCAGTATTTT.